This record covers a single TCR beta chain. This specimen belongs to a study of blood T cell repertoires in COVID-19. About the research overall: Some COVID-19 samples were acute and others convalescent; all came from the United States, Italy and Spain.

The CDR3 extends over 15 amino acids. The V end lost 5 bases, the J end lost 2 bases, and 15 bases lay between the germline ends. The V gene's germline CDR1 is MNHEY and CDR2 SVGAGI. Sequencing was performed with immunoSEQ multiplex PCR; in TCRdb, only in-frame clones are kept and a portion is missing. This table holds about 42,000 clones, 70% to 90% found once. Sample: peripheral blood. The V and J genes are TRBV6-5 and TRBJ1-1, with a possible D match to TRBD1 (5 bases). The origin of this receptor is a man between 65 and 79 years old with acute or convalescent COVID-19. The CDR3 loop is CASSPYGQANTEAFF. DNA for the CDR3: TGTGCCAGCAGTCCGTATGGACAAGCTAACACTGAAGCTTTCTTT.